The sample holds a few counts of the clone carrying this T cell receptor (beta chain). Its antigen is undetermined. The record originates from a study of CD8 T cells in ankylosing spondylitis. Study outcomes and limitations: Enrichment of disease-linked clones was reportedly significant in matched ankylosing spondylitis synovial fluid. Typical of ankylosing spondylitis blood, it appeared, was a TCR beta motif of fewer than 10 highly homologous variants.

With molecular barcodes, quantitative 5'-RACE was used to make the TCR beta libraries. From the 5' RACE reads, TCRdb called clonotypes with MiXCR, one entry per CDR3 protein. The table lists about 420,000 distinct CDR3 sequences, about a fifth of them singletons, with 16% in the top ten. V was trimmed by 3 bases and J by 7 bases, leaving 10 bases between them. There are 14 residues in the CDR3. The gene calls are TRBV12-3 or TRBV12-4 and TRBJ1-6; D might be TRBD1 (5 bases). Source material: blood, either unsorted or a sorted T cell fraction (not recorded which). The clonotype comes from a male donor with ankylosing spondylitis. Here the CDR3 reads CASSFDRMNSPLHF. DNA of the CDR3: TGTGCCAGCAGTTTTGACAGAATGAATTCACCCCTCCACTTT.